One and the same sample provided the 17 T cell receptor beta chains below, sequenced in a study of identical twins. In TCRdb, the 5' RACE reads were re-called with MiXCR into one record per CDR3 protein. The sample shows some 690,000 distinct CDR3 sequences, approximately 22% of them seen only once. The same specimen was also included in a second study, on T cells expressing NK-cell markers.

Sequenced sample: PBMCs. The receptors were sampled from a woman between 18 and 29 years old in good health.

The chain uses TRBV7-2 and TRBJ2-7; 7 bases fit TRBD1. Germline CDR1 reads SGHTA; CDR2 reads FQGNSA. V gave up 5 bases and J gave up 0 bases; unmatched junction bases: 10. The CDR3 is made up of 16 amino acids. The CDR3 loop reads CASSPQGGLTSYEQYF. The DNA of the CDR3 is TGTGCCAGCAGCCCTCAAGGGGGCTTAACCTCCTACGAGCAGTACTTC.

The chain uses TRBV6-2 or TRBV6-3 and TRBJ2-7, with D hard to call. Germline CDR1 reads MNHEY; CDR2 reads SVGEGT. This CDR3 is 11 amino acids long. V was trimmed by 11 bases and J by 3 bases, leaving 11 bases between them. In nucleotides, the CDR3 is TGTGCCGCAAGGACGTTCTACGAGCAGTACTTC. This sequence encodes CAARTFYEQYF.

A few counts support this clonotype. The rearrangement joins TRBV29-1 to TRBJ2-2, with D unresolved. This CDR3 is built from 15 residues. CDR1 is SQVTM and CDR2 is ANQGSEA in the germline V gene. V was clipped by 2 bases and J by 2 bases, with 12 bases between them. In nucleotides, the CDR3 is TGCAGCGTTGAAAGGGTGGGGTTAAACACCGGGGAGCTGTTTTTT. It is translated as CSVERVGLNTGELFF.

The CDR3 loop reads CSAPQGTSADTQYF. The CDR3 coding sequence is TGCAGTGCCCCCCAGGGGACATCGGCAGATACGCAGTATTTT. The chain is built from TRBV20-1 and TRBJ2-3; D is perhaps TRBD1 (6 bases). This CDR3 spans 14 amino acids. The germline V gene has CDR1 DFQATT and CDR2 SNEGSKA (reference sequence). V shed 6 bases and J shed 4 bases, with 17 bases lying between them.

This chain uses TRBV27 with TRBJ2-7; 9 bases map to TRBD2. Germline V gene sequence: CDR1 MNHEY, CDR2 SMNVEV (reference sequence). The CDR3 spans 16 residues. The junction had 10 bases not matched to a gene; V was cut back by 1 base and J by 6 bases. The CDR3 DNA reads TGTGCCAGCAGTTTATTAGATTTAGCGGGAGTGGGCGAGCAGTACTTC. Protein: CASSLLDLAGVGEQYF.

This clonotype was seen more than once but under ten times. The rearrangement joins TRBV6-5 to TRBJ2-2; TRBD2 matches at 8 bases. Germline V gene sequence: CDR1 MNHEY, CDR2 SVGAGI. The CDR3 consists of 15 residues. Trimming cost V 4 bases and J 4 bases; bases outside gene matches: 5. Here the CDR3 reads CASSFRLAITGELFF. CDR3 DNA sequence: TGTGCCAGCAGTTTTCGACTAGCGATCACCGGGGAGCTGTTTTTT.

This clonotype was picked up a small number of times. The chain joins TRBV6-1 to TRBJ2-3, with D possibly being TRBD2 (6 bases). Deletions cut 5 bases from V and 5 bases from J, with 20 bases between. Germline loops: CDR1 MNHNS, CDR2 SASEGT. The CDR3 length is 16 residues. CDR3 loop: CASSTVGGRSGDTQYF. The CDR3, as DNA: TGTGCCAGCAGTACGGTCGGGGGACGTTCTGGAGATACGCAGTATTTT.

This clonotype was found many times. This chain uses TRBV4-1 with TRBJ2-5; 8 positions match TRBD2. V lost 0 bases to trimming and J lost 7 bases; unmatched junction nucleotides: 10. Germline loops: CDR1 MGHRA, CDR2 YSYEKL. The CDR3 is 16 amino acids. CDR3 DNA: TGCGCCAGCAGCCAAGAAAGTGTCAGCGGGGGAGGGACCCAGTACTTC. Translation gives CASSQESVSGGGTQYF.

V and J are TRBV5-6 and TRBJ1-1; the D gene is possibly TRBD1 (5 bases). Germline V gives CDR1 SGHDT, CDR2 YYEEEE. V lost 4 bases and J lost 4, with 14 bases in between. The CDR3 covers 14 residues. This CDR3 reads CASSRTGRATEAFF. CDR3 bases: TGTGCCAGCAGCCGAACAGGTCGGGCCACTGAAGCTTTCTTT. Looking up the rest from reference TRBV5-6 and TRBJ1-1 gives the full variable domain: DAGVTQSPTHLIKTRGQQVTLRCSPKSGHDTVSWYQQALGQGPQFIFQYYEEEERQRGNFPDRFSGHQFPNYSSELNVNALLLGDSALYLCASSRTGRATEAFFGQGTRLTVV.

This clonotype appeared a few times. CDR3 bases: TGTGCCAGCAGCTTTTTGGGAGGGAATGAACCCCAGCATTTT. It specifies CASSFLGGNEPQHF. The V and J genes are TRBV7-9 and TRBJ1-5; no firm D call. Germline CDR1 and CDR2: SEHNR and FQNEAQ (reference sequence). The CDR3 is 14 residues long. The V end lost 3 bases, the J end lost 10 bases, and 16 bases lay between the germline ends.

The genes are TRBV4-3 and TRBJ1-6, with D possibly matching TRBD1 (5 bases). The CDR3 extends over 20 amino acids. Germline values: CDR1 LGHNA, CDR2 YSLEER. V dropped 1 base and J dropped 0 bases, with 19 bases sitting between them. CDR3 nucleotide sequence: TGCGCCAGCAGCCAAGTTCCTCTTTGGGGGGGAAGCTCCTATAATTCACCCCTCCACTTT. It codes for CASSQVPLWGGSSYNSPLHF.

The chain has TRBV7-9 and TRBJ2-7; D is undetermined. This CDR3 has 12 amino acids. CDR1 and CDR2 from the germline V gene are SEHNR and FQNEAQ (reference sequence). V lost 6 bases and J lost 0, with 6 bases in between. In nucleotides, the CDR3 is TGTGCCAGCAGGTCGGGCTCCTACGAGCAGTACTTC. Residues: CASRSGSYEQYF.

This clonotype was detected many times. V is TRBV7-6 and J is TRBJ2-5, with no clear D. Trimming stripped 1 base from V and 1 base from J, with 7 bases between. Germline CDR1 and CDR2: SGHVS and FNYEAQ. CDR3 length: 14 amino acids. The CDR3 reads CASSLDGLQETQYF. The DNA for the CDR3 is TGTGCCAGCAGCTTAGATGGGCTCCAAGAGACCCAGTACTTC. Drawing the rest from reference TRBV7-6 and TRBJ2-5, the complete variable domain is GAGVSQSPRYKVTKRGQDVALRCDPISGHVSLYWYRQALGQGPEFLTYFNYEAQQDKSGLPNDRFSAERPEGSISTLTIQRTEQRDSAMYRCASSLDGLQETQYFGPGTRLLVL.

The rearrangement links TRBV7-9 to TRBJ2-5; 7 nucleotides match TRBD1. The CDR3 covers 13 residues. The germline CDR1 and CDR2 sequences are SEHNR and FQNEAQ (reference sequence). The ends lost 7 bases at V and 5 bases at J; junction bases unmatched: 7. CDR3 DNA sequence: TGTGCCAGCACTTCAGGGGGATCGGAGACCCAGTACTTC. Protein sequence: CASTSGGSETQYF.

This rearrangement joins TRBV12-3 or TRBV12-4 to TRBJ2-1; 16 bases line up with TRBD2. This CDR3 region has 16 residues. V shed 6 bases, J shed 9 bases, and the junction held 8 bases outside the gene matches. The CDR3 spells CASRGLAGGLRGEQFF. The CDR3 DNA reads as TGTGCCAGCAGGGGACTAGCGGGGGGGCTTCGCGGTGAGCAGTTCTTC.

This clonotype has just a few counts. V usage is TRBV12-3 or TRBV12-4 and J usage is TRBJ1-5, with 8 bases lining up with TRBD1. The CDR3 is 15 residues long. Unmatched junction bases numbered 10, after V lost 6 bases and J lost 6 bases. The CDR3 reads CASSGGQGGSQPQHF. In DNA form, the CDR3 reads TGTGCCAGCAGCGGAGGACAGGGAGGGAGTCAGCCCCAGCATTTT.

This clonotype turned up a few times. A junction boundary mismatches the germline segment, possibly from a read error. V and J are TRBV20-1 and TRBJ2-7; 13 nucleotides align to TRBD2. Germline V lookup: CDR1 DFQATT, CDR2 SNEGSKA (reference sequence). The CDR3 has 17 residues. The CDR3: CCARDRRLAGGPYEQYF. CDR3 sequence (DNA): TGCTGTGCTAGAGATCGACGACTAGCGGGAGGTCCGTACGAGCAGTACTTC.